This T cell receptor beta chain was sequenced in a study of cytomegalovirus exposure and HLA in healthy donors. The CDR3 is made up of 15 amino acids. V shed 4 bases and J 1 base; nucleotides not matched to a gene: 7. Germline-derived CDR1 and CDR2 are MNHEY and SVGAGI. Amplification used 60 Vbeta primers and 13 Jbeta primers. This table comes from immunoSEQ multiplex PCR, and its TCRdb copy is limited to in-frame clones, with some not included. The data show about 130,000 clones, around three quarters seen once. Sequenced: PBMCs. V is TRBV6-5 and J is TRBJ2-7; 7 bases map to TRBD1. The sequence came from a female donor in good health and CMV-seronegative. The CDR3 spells CASSSPGQNSYEQYF. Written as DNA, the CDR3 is TGTGCCAGCAGTTCCCCGGGACAGAATTCCTACGAGCAGTACTTC.